One sample yielded the 30 T cell receptor beta chains listed below, sequenced in a study of T-cell reconstitution after alpha-beta-depleted transplantation in children. Unique molecular identifiers were incorporated during preparation of the TCRbeta library. TCRdb re-analysed the PCR reads in MiXCR, keeping a single row per CDR3 protein. The table includes 300,000 or so distinct CDR3 sequences, approximately 9.6% detected once. This specimen consisted of PBMCs from the stem cell graft donor, obtained from the stem cell graft. The receptor set was obtained from a human donor who donated a stem cell graft to a child with SCID.

In its sample, this clonotype was seen a few times. This chain links TRBV11-2 with TRBJ1-2; no clear D. CDR1 is SGHAT, CDR2 FQNNGV, per germline. Trimming left V 4 bases short and J 5 bases short, with 14 bases between. CDR3 length: 14 amino acids. CDR3 sequence: CASSSGLGYYGYTF. As DNA, the CDR3 is TGTGCCAGCAGCTCAGGACTGGGCTATTATGGCTACACCTTC.

The chain is built from TRBV18 and TRBJ2-7; D unresolved. Germline assignment: CDR1 KGHSH and CDR2 LQKENI. This CDR3 spans 14 amino acids. Trimming left V 2 bases short and J 0 bases short, with 8 bases between. CDR3 in DNA: TGTGCCAGCTCACCATTCAGGAGCTCCTACGAGCAGTACTTC. Translation: CASSPFRSSYEQYF.

The genes are TRBV20-1 and TRBJ2-3; 12 bases fit TRBD2. The CDR3 is 17 residues long. Germline trimming cut 3 bases from V and 0 bases from J; bases unmatched to any gene: 7. Germline V gene data show CDR1 as DFQATT and CDR2 as SNEGSKA (reference sequence). Written as DNA, the CDR3 is TGCAGTGCTAGTAAGCCTAGCGGGGGGGCTAGCACAGATACGCAGTATTTT. This translates into CSASKPSGGASTDTQYF.

Only a few counts were recorded for this clonotype. The chain recombines TRBV20-1 with TRBJ1-6, with D perhaps TRBD1 (6 bases). Trimming cost V 2 bases and J 3 bases, with 11 bases left between them. Per germline, CDR1 DFQATT and CDR2 SNEGSKA (reference sequence). The CDR3 covers 15 residues. CDR3 nucleotides: TGCAGTGCTAGAACAGGGCCCAACTATAATTCACCCCTCCACTTT. As protein: CSARTGPNYNSPLHF.

This clonotype was counted at least ten times. This chain connects TRBV12-3 or TRBV12-4 to TRBJ2-3, with unresolved D. Trimming took off 2 bases at V and 1 base at J, with 13 bases between the two ends. The CDR3 has 16 residues. CDR3 amino acids: CASSLLSLAGTDTQYF. CDR3 in DNA: TGTGCCAGCAGTTTATTGTCCCTCGCTGGCACAGATACGCAGTATTTT.

This clonotype showed up many times. The V call is TRBV20-1, the J call TRBJ2-5; TRBD1 aligns across 9 bases. Per germline, CDR1 DFQATT and CDR2 SNEGSKA (reference sequence). The CDR3 spans 11 residues. The CDR3 spells CSGGTGETQYF. Here the CDR3 DNA reads TGCAGCGGAGGGACAGGGGAGACCCAGTACTTC.

This clonotype was seen at least ten times. The gene calls are TRBV2 and TRBJ1-1, with unresolved D. Germline V gives CDR1 SNHLY, CDR2 FYNNEI. Trimming cost V 7 bases and J 2 bases, with 5 bases left between them. This CDR3 region has 11 residues. CDR3 region: CASTINTEAFF. CDR3 sequence (DNA): TGTGCCAGCACGATCAACACTGAAGCTTTCTTT.

This clonotype has a handful of counts. For the CDR3, the DNA is TGTGCCAGCAGCGCTACAGGGAACGAGCAGTACTTC. Translation gives CASSATGNEQYF. The rearrangement uses TRBV7-6 and TRBJ2-7; tentatively, D is TRBD1 (6 bases). V was trimmed by 5 bases and J by 5 bases, leaving 10 bases between them. This CDR3 spans 12 amino acids. CDR1 is SGHVS, CDR2 FNYEAQ, per germline.

Ten or more counts support this clonotype. The V gene is TRBV7-3, the J gene TRBJ2-3; D unclear. The germline gives CDR1 SGHTA, CDR2 FQGTGA. The CDR3 sequence is 15 residues long. The V end was cut by 5 bases, the J end by 0 bases, with 12 bases between. The CDR3 loop reads CASSKTISSTDTQYF. In nucleotides, the CDR3 is TGTGCCAGCAGCAAAACAATTTCTAGCACAGATACGCAGTATTTT.

This clonotype was seen more than once but under ten times. The genes are TRBV10-3 and TRBJ2-3; D gene uncertain. CDR3 length equals 15 residues. V was shortened by 7 bases and J by 1 base, with 15 bases between the two germline ends. Germline CDR1 is ENHRY and CDR2 is SYGVKD. CDR3: CAIKSATIGTDTQYF. CDR3 DNA: TGTGCCATCAAATCGGCTACTATAGGCACAGATACGCAGTATTTT.

The V and J genes are TRBV12-3 or TRBV12-4 and TRBJ1-1, with 9 bases identical to TRBD1. The CDR3 runs 14 residues. The ends lost 9 bases at V and 1 base at J; junction bases unmatched: 6. This chain's CDR3 is CASRWGQGNTEAFF. For the CDR3, the DNA is TGTGCCAGTAGGTGGGGACAGGGGAACACTGAAGCTTTCTTT.

This clonotype has a handful of counts. One end of the junction is discordant with germline, which a read error may explain. The chain links TRBV20-1 to TRBJ2-7; D gene unclear. This CDR3 contains 17 residues. CDR1 and CDR2 (germline): DFQATT, SNEGSKA (reference sequence). The CDR3 nucleotides are TGCTGTGCTAGAGATGACGTAGACCCGCAAAACTCCTACGAGCAGTACTTC. Protein product: CCARDDVDPQNSYEQYF.

This clonotype was seen more than once but under ten times. This chain connects TRBV7-3 to TRBJ2-5, with D hard to call. The V and J ends lost 5 bases and 5 bases respectively, with 15 bases between them. The CDR3 has 14 amino acids. CDR1 and CDR2 (germline): SGHTA, FQGTGA. CDR3 in amino acids: CASSLDPWGETQYF. CDR3 nucleotides: TGTGCCAGCAGCCTAGACCCCTGGGGTGAGACCCAGTACTTC.

This chain connects TRBV5-3 to TRBJ1-2; D might be TRBD1 (5 bases). TRBV5-3 is an ORF; its function is uncertain. The CDR3 has 17 residues. Trimming pared 0 bases from V and 4 bases from J, leaving 19 bases between. CDR3 DNA sequence: TGTGCCAGAAGCTTGGGGTCAGGGCTTGTCCGGCTCTATGGCTACACCTTC. It is translated as CARSLGSGLVRLYGYTF.

V and J are TRBV9 and TRBJ2-1; TRBD1 agrees at 7 bases. CDR1 SGDLS and CDR2 YYNGEE come from the germline V gene. V was clipped by 0 bases and J by 0 bases; unmatched bases: 21. CDR3 size: 22 residues. The CDR3 sequence is CASSVATRWGQQSSSSYNEQFF. CDR3 coding DNA: TGTGCCAGCAGCGTAGCTACCAGATGGGGACAGCAATCTTCGAGCTCCTACAATGAGCAGTTCTTC.

The chain carries TRBV27 and TRBJ1-4; 7 nucleotides match TRBD1. This CDR3 region has 12 residues. CDR1 MNHEY and CDR2 SMNVEV come from the germline V gene (reference sequence). V was clipped by 4 bases and J by 14 bases; unmatched bases: 7. In DNA form, the CDR3 reads TGTGCCAGCAGTTCTATCGGGACAGTCCTGTTTTTT. It yields the protein CASSSIGTVLFF. The complete variable domain, with remaining parts taken from reference TRBV27 and TRBJ1-4, reads EAQVTQNPRYLITVTGKKLTVTCSQNMNHEYMSWYRQDPGLGLRQIYYSMNVEVTDKGDVPEGYKVSRKEKRNFPLILESPSPNQTSLYFCASSSIGTVLFFGSGTQLSVL.

This clonotype has more than one count but fewer than ten. The chain couples TRBV3-1 to TRBJ2-2; TRBD2 might be the D (8 bases). The CDR3 sequence is 14 residues long. Looked up from germline, CDR1 is LGHDT and CDR2 is YNNKEL (reference sequence). Trimming pared 9 bases from V and 3 bases from J, leaving 14 bases between. CDR3 bases: TGTGCCAGTCGGGAGGGGGCTGACACCGGGGAGCTGTTTTTT. Translated, it gives CASREGADTGELFF. Together with reference TRBV3-1 and TRBJ2-2, the CDR3 gives the full variable domain: DTAVSQTPKYLVTQMGNDKSIKCEQNLGHDTMYWYKQDSKKFLKIMFSYNNKELIINETVPNRFSPKSPDKAHLNLHINSLELGDSAVYFCASREGADTGELFFGEGSRLTVL.

CDR3 region: CSVGSGVNYGYTF. The CDR3 region has the DNA TGCAGCGTAGGATCAGGGGTTAACTATGGCTACACCTTC. The rearrangement links TRBV29-1 to TRBJ1-2, with a tentative D call TRBD1 (6 bases). Germline V CDR1 and CDR2: SQVTM, ANQGSEA. CDR3 size: 13 residues. The germline V and J ends were trimmed by 6 bases and 1 base, with 12 bases remaining between them.

This clonotype turned up a few times. V usage is TRBV20-1 and J usage is TRBJ2-7; tentatively, D is TRBD1 or TRBD2 (5 bases each). V shed 5 bases and J shed 4 bases, with 18 bases lying between them. The CDR3 consists of 14 residues. The V gene's germline CDR1 is DFQATT and CDR2 SNEGSKA (reference sequence). Here the CDR3 DNA reads TGCAGTGCTCCCGGGACGGCCCTTGGGTACGAGCAGTACTTC. Its protein product is CSAPGTALGYEQYF.

This chain links TRBV2 with TRBJ2-5; D not resolved. The CDR3 covers 14 residues. The V and J ends lost 1 base and 5 bases respectively, with 11 bases between them. The V gene's germline CDR1 is SNHLY and CDR2 FYNNEI. CDR3 loop: CASSEGPLSETQYF. DNA of the CDR3: TGTGCCAGCAGTGAAGGGCCACTATCGGAGACCCAGTACTTC.

CDR3 sequence (DNA): TGTGCCAGCAGTTACTCGAAGTTTAACGGGGGGCAAGAGACCCAGTACTTC. This encodes CASSYSKFNGGQETQYF. The chain joins TRBV6-2 or TRBV6-3 to TRBJ2-5, with 7 bases matching TRBD2. The CDR3 is made up of 17 amino acids. The germline V gene has CDR1 MNHEY and CDR2 SVGEGT. V shed 0 bases, J shed 2 bases, and the junction held 9 bases outside the gene matches.

This clonotype was found a few times. The gene calls are TRBV7-6 and TRBJ2-1; 12 positions match TRBD2. This CDR3 spans 18 amino acids. Trimming took 1 base from V and 3 from J; bases not matched to a gene: 7. Per the germline V gene, CDR1 is SGHVS and CDR2 is FNYEAQ. CDR3: CASSLEASGGAYYNEQFF. The DNA for the CDR3 is TGTGCCAGCAGCTTAGAGGCTAGCGGGGGGGCTTACTACAATGAGCAGTTCTTC.

This clonotype was observed at least ten times. J is TRBJ2-7 and V is TRBV20-1; D is ambiguous. With 2 bases removed from V and 0 bases from J, the gap between germline ends came to 11 bases. This CDR3 contains 14 residues. Germline CDR1 and CDR2: DFQATT and SNEGSKA (reference sequence). CDR3 loop: CSARSRGSSYEQYF. CDR3 nucleotide sequence: TGCAGTGCTAGAAGCCGCGGTAGCTCCTACGAGCAGTACTTC.

The sample holds a few counts of this clonotype. V gene TRBV7-2 combines with J gene TRBJ1-2, with TRBD1 as a possible D gene (6 bases). Germline CDR1 SGHTA, CDR2 FQGNSA. With 4 bases removed from V and 2 bases from J, the gap between germline ends came to 11 bases. This CDR3 spans 14 amino acids. The CDR3 region has the DNA TGTGCCAGCAGCTCCGGACAGTACAACTATGGCTACACCTTC. It specifies CASSSGQYNYGYTF.

J is TRBJ2-1 and V is TRBV7-6, with D perhaps TRBD2 (7 bases). Germline CDR1 is SGHVS and CDR2 is FNYEAQ. The germline V and J ends were trimmed by 4 bases and 4 bases, with 14 bases remaining between them. The CDR3 length is 15 residues. The CDR3 coding sequence is TGTGCCAGCAGCTCCCGGAGGGGGGGTTACAATGAGCAGTTCTTC. Its protein is CASSSRRGGYNEQFF.

This clonotype was seen a few times. The genes are TRBV4-1 and TRBJ1-1; D ambiguous. Trimming left V 5 bases short and J 2 bases short, with 12 bases between. Germline V gives CDR1 MGHRA, CDR2 YSYEKL. CDR3 length: 14 amino acids. Here the CDR3 reads CASSDREKNTEAFF. CDR3 in DNA: TGCGCCAGCAGCGACCGGGAGAAAAACACTGAAGCTTTCTTT.

The chain combines TRBV2 with TRBJ1-2; D gene unclear. The CDR3 sequence is 13 residues long. From germline, CDR1 is SNHLY and CDR2 FYNNEI. The V end was cut by 4 bases, the J end by 0 bases, with 6 bases between. The CDR3 spells CASSGRPNYGYTF. CDR3 bases: TGTGCCAGCAGTGGCAGACCTAACTATGGCTACACCTTC.

This clonotype was counted between two and nine times. The chain is built from TRBV29-1 and TRBJ2-1; perhaps TRBD1 as D (7 bases). Trimming removed 3 bases at V and 4 bases at J, with 19 bases between. The germline CDR1 and CDR2 sequences are SQVTM and ANQGSEA. The CDR3 covers 16 residues. The CDR3 coding sequence is TGCAGCGTTGACGGCGGGACAGCTATGAAATACAATGAGCAGTTCTTC. This encodes CSVDGGTAMKYNEQFF.

This CDR3 reads CASSPYARTGGTEKLFF. The CDR3 DNA sequence: TGTGCCAGCAGCCCCTACGCGAGGACAGGGGGCACTGAAAAACTGTTTTTT. The V gene is TRBV7-6, the J gene TRBJ1-4; TRBD1 matches at 11 bases. Germline V lookup: CDR1 SGHVS, CDR2 FNYEAQ. The CDR3 consists of 17 residues. V lost 5 bases to trimming and J lost 7 bases; unmatched junction nucleotides: 12.

This clonotype has a handful of counts. The J gene is TRBJ1-4, the V gene TRBV12-3 or TRBV12-4, with D maybe TRBD1 (5 bases). The V end lost 1 base, the J end lost 7 bases, and 16 bases lay between the germline ends. The CDR3 has 16 residues. The CDR3 DNA sequence: TGTGCCAGCAGTTTAGACCCGGGACCGGGGGGTGAAAAACTGTTTTTT. This codes for CASSLDPGPGGEKLFF.